A single sample gave rise to the 8 T cell receptor beta chains below, sequenced in a study of PD-L1 blockade in urothelial cancer. The time point denotes: peripheral blood 6 weeks after treatment start. Profiled with immunoSEQ multiplex PCR; TCRdb holds only in-frame clones, not every one. This table holds 75,000 to 95,000 clones, around 90% found once. Here the sequenced sample was PBMCs, taken around atezolizumab (anti-PD-L1) treatment. These receptors originate from a woman older than 75 with urothelial cancer.

The J gene is TRBJ1-1, the V gene TRBV27, with 9 bases fitting TRBD1. The CDR3 runs 14 residues. V dropped 6 bases and J dropped 5; count of bases not matched to a gene: 7. Germline CDR1 and CDR2: MNHEY and SMNVEV (reference sequence). CDR3 sequence: CASRTGGAWTEAFF. The CDR3 coding sequence is TGTGCCAGCAGAACAGGGGGCGCGTGGACTGAAGCTTTCTTT.

This clone has just a few counts. V gene TRBV6-1 combines with J gene TRBJ1-2, with D tentatively TRBD1 (5 bases). The CDR3 consists of 13 residues. The V end lost 4 bases, the J end lost 8 bases, and 14 bases lay between the germline ends. Germline V lookup: CDR1 MNHNS, CDR2 SASEGT. The CDR3: CASSASRDYGYTF. Written as DNA, the CDR3 is TGTGCCAGCAGTGCGAGCAGGGATTACGGCTACACCTTC.

This chain links TRBV7-8 with TRBJ1-5; 7 bases line up with TRBD1. The ends lost 5 bases at V and 7 bases at J; junction bases unmatched: 2. There are 12 residues in the CDR3. CDR1 is SGHVS and CDR2 is FQNEAQ in the germline V gene. CDR3 DNA sequence: TGTGCCAGCAGCCAGGGGGTCCAGCCCCAGCATTTT. Its protein is CASSQGVQPQHF.

The chain is built from TRBV5-1 and TRBJ2-3; a weak D match, TRBD2 (6 bases). CDR1 and CDR2 (germline): SGHRS, YFSETQ. CDR3 size: 13 residues. V dropped 5 bases and J dropped 3 bases, with 10 bases sitting between them. The CDR3 nucleotides read TGCGCCAGCAGGACGGGGGTGACAGATACGCAGTATTTT. Translated, it gives CASRTGVTDTQYF.

V gene TRBV18 combines with J gene TRBJ2-4; D gene ambiguous. The germline V and J ends were trimmed by 3 bases and 8 bases, with 5 bases remaining between them. Germline V CDR1 and CDR2: KGHSH, LQKENI. CDR3 size: 11 residues. The CDR3, as DNA: TGTGCCAGCTCACCCCAGGACATTCAGTACTTC. This encodes CASSPQDIQYF.

The rearrangement joins TRBV18 to TRBJ2-5; 10 positions agree with TRBD1. This CDR3 comprises 14 residues. From germline, CDR1 is KGHSH and CDR2 LQKENI. V gave up 6 bases and J gave up 3 bases; unmatched junction bases: 4. The CDR3 DNA sequence: TGTGCCAGCTCCGTGACAGGGGGCGAAGAGACCCAGTACTTC. It encodes CASSVTGGEETQYF.

The CDR3 loop reads CASSQKLAGLYNEQFF. The CDR3 DNA reads TGTGCCAGCAGCCAAAAACTAGCGGGGCTCTACAATGAGCAGTTCTTC. The rearrangement uses TRBV4-2 and TRBJ2-1, with TRBD2 identical over 10 bases. The CDR3 totals 16 residues. The germline CDR1 and CDR2 sequences are LGHNA and YNFKEQ. The V gene end was trimmed by 2 bases and the J gene end by 3 bases; junction bases not matched to a gene: 4.

This rearrangement joins TRBV6-5 to TRBJ2-7, with 7 bases aligning to TRBD2. The CDR3 has 16 amino acids. Trimming removed 0 bases from V and 1 base from J; junction bases left unmatched: 6. Germline V CDR1 and CDR2: MNHEY, SVGAGI. CDR3 nucleotide sequence: TGTGCCAGCAGTTACTCCCTTTCGGGGGGATCCTACGAGCAGTACTTC. It is translated as CASSYSLSGGSYEQYF.